These 5 T cell receptor beta chains share one sample of origin, sequenced in a study of siplizumab effects on memory and regulatory T cells. Only in-frame clones appear in the TCRdb table, and some are missing; sequencing was by immunoSEQ multiplex PCR. There are roughly 100,000 clones in the sample; 85% to 95% occur only once, and 9.5% to 15% lies in the top ten. The sequenced sample consisted of non-Treg CD4+ T cells sorted from blood. All receptors derive from a human donor in good health.

The chain has TRBV18 and TRBJ1-2; no clear D. Germline CDR1 reads KGHSH; CDR2 reads LQKENI. The CDR3 loop spans 11 amino acids. Trimming left V 2 bases short and J 5 bases short, with 3 bases between. The CDR3 sequence is CASSPGYGYTF. The CDR3 region has the DNA TGTGCCAGCTCACCAGGGTATGGCTACACCTTC.

The chain has TRBV7-3 and TRBJ2-1; 11 nucleotides agree with TRBD2. CDR3 size: 15 residues. Looked up from germline, CDR1 is SGHTA and CDR2 is FQGTGA. Trimming at V came to 5 bases and at J to 3 bases, leaving 3 bases not matched to a gene. CDR3 sequence: CASSGTSGNYNEQFF. CDR3 sequence (DNA): TGTGCCAGCAGCGGGACTAGCGGCAACTACAATGAGCAGTTCTTC.

The chain combines TRBV4-1 with TRBJ2-1, with TRBD2 as a possible D gene (6 bases). Germline values: CDR1 MGHRA, CDR2 YSYEKL. The CDR3 loop spans 14 amino acids. V lost 5 bases to trimming and J lost 5 bases, with 13 bases between them. The CDR3 nucleotides read TGCGCCAGCAGCAAGGCGGGAACTAACAATGAGCAGTTCTTC. The encoded protein is CASSKAGTNNEQFF.

The rearrangement uses TRBV13 and TRBJ2-7, with TRBD1 as a possible D gene (5 bases). The CDR3 length is 11 residues. The germline V and J ends were trimmed by 3 bases and 6 bases, with 6 bases remaining between them. CDR1 is PRHDT, CDR2 FYEKMQ, per germline (reference sequence). The CDR3 spells CASSFQGEQYF. The CDR3 DNA follows: TGTGCCAGCAGCTTCCAGGGCGAGCAGTACTTC. The whole variable domain, filled in from reference TRBV13 and TRBJ2-7, reads AAGVIQSPRHLIKEKRETATLKCYPIPRHDTVYWYQQGPGQDPQFLISFYEKMQSDKGSIPDRFSAQQFSDYHSELNMSSLELGDSALYFCASSFQGEQYFGPGTRLTVT.

The J gene is TRBJ2-3, the V gene TRBV21-1; the DNA was not compared with TRBD1, the D call given in the table. TRBV21-1 corresponds to a pseudogene. The length of the CDR3 is 14 residues. This CDR3 reads CASSCRRGTDTQYF. DNA of the CDR3: TGTGCCAGCAGCTGCCGCAGGGGCACAGATACGCAGTATTTT.